This T cell receptor beta chain originates from a study of blood T cell repertoires in COVID-19. V was cut by 1 base and J by 0 bases, with 15 bases left in between. The CDR3 totals 17 residues. Germline V gives CDR1 SGHDN, CDR2 FVKESK. Method: immunoSEQ multiplex PCR; TCRdb's copy keeps in-frame clones and lacks some. The repertoire holds more than 95,000 clones, with 90% as singletons. The sequence was collected from a human donor with active COVID-19. The donor label of this sample is uncertain. This rearrangement joins TRBV14 to TRBJ1-2; D possibly corresponds to TRBD1 (6 bases). Specimen: peripheral blood. This CDR3 reads CASSQALSRTANYGYTF. Written as DNA, the CDR3 is TGTGCCAGCAGCCAAGCGTTGTCGAGGACAGCTAACTATGGCTACACCTTC. The variable domain in full, completed from reference TRBV14 and TRBJ1-2, reads EAGVTQFPSHSVIEKGQTVTLRCDPISGHDNLYWYRRVMGKEIKFLLHFVKESKQDESGMPNNRFLAERTGGTYSTLKVQPAELEDSGVYFCASSQALSRTANYGYTFGSGTRLTVV.